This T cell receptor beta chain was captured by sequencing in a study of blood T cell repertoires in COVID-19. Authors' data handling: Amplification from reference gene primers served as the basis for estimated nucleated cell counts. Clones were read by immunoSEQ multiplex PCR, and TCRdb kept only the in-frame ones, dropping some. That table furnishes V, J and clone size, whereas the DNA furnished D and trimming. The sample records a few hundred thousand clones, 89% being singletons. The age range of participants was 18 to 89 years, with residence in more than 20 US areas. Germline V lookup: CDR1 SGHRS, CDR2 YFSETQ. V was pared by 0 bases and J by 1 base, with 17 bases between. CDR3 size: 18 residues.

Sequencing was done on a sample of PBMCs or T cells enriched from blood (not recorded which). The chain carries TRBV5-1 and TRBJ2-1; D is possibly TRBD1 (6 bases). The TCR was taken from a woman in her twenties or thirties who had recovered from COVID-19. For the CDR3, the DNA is TGCGCCAGCAGCTTGGCCTCGGGTCAGGGGTTTTCCTACAATGAGCAGTTCTTC. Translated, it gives CASSLASGQGFSYNEQFF.